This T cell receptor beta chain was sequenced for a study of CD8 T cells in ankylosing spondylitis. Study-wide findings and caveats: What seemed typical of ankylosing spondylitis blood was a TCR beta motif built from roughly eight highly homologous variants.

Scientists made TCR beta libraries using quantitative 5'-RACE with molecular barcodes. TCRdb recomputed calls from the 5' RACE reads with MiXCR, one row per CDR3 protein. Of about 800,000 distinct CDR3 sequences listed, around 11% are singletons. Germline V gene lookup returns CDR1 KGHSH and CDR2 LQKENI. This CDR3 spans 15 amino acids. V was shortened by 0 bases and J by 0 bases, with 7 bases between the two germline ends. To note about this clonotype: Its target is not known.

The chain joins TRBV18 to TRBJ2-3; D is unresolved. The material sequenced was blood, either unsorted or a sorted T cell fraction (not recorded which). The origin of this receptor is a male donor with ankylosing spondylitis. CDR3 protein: CASSPPVQSTDTQYF. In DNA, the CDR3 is TGTGCCAGCTCACCACCGGTACAGAGCACAGATACGCAGTATTTT.